These 24 T cell receptor beta chains originate from one sample sequenced in a study of CD8 T cells in Susac syndrome. Reverse transcription of roughly 0.5 to 1 ug RNA used random hexamers. From the immunoSEQ multiplex PCR reads, TCRdb called clonotypes with MiXCR, one entry per CDR3 protein. The sample lists about 100,000 distinct CDR3 sequences; 95% were seen once. The sample was CD8+ T cells from PBMCs. The receptors come from a human donor with Susac syndrome.

CDR3 in DNA: TGTGCCAGCAGCTCGGACACCAAATACAATGAGCAGTTCTTC. Residues: CASSSDTKYNEQFF. The chain uses TRBV7-9 and TRBJ2-1; D may be TRBD1 (5 bases). V lost 4 bases, J lost 4 bases, and 11 bases lay in between. CDR1 is SEHNR, CDR2 FQNEAQ, per germline (reference sequence). The CDR3 totals 14 residues.

This clonotype appeared once. This chain connects TRBV29-1 to TRBJ2-7; 14 bases match TRBD2. The CDR3 contains 15 residues. V shed 6 bases, J shed 9 bases, and the junction held 13 bases outside the gene matches. Germline loops: CDR1 SQVTM, CDR2 ANQGSEA. The CDR3 reads CSVGTSGSHRGMQYF. CDR3 nucleotides: TGCAGCGTCGGGACTAGCGGGAGTCATCGGGGAATGCAGTACTTC.

The sample holds a few counts of this clonotype. The genes are TRBV29-1 and TRBJ2-7, with D tentatively TRBD1 or TRBD2 (5 bases each). Germline-derived CDR1 and CDR2 are SQVTM and ANQGSEA. V was clipped by 1 base and J by 2 bases, with 15 bases between them. The CDR3 runs to 15 residues. CDR3 in DNA: TGCAGCGTTGAAGGTCGGGACGGCTATGCCTACGAGCAGTACTTC. Its protein is CSVEGRDGYAYEQYF.

The chain has TRBV20-1 and TRBJ1-1, with D possibly matching TRBD1 (6 bases). V dropped 4 bases and J dropped 5 bases, with 14 bases sitting between them. CDR1 is DFQATT and CDR2 is SNEGSKA in the germline V gene (reference sequence). This CDR3 spans 13 amino acids. The CDR3 DNA sequence: TGCAGTGCTATGGGGGGCGGGGGGACTGAAGCTTTCTTT. Its protein is CSAMGGGGTEAFF.

V and J are TRBV7-8 and TRBJ1-4, with D perhaps matching TRBD1 (5 bases). V gave up 0 bases and J gave up 3 bases, with 8 bases separating them. The CDR3 contains 15 residues. CDR1 and CDR2 (germline): SGHVS, FQNEAQ. The CDR3 DNA reads TGTGCCAGCAGCTTAGCGGGGCAGTCTAATGAAAAACTGTTTTTT. Encoded protein: CASSLAGQSNEKLFF. Full variable domain (rest looked up from reference TRBV7-8 and TRBJ1-4): GAGVSQSPRYKVAKRGQDVALRCDPISGHVSLFWYQQALGQGPEFLTYFQNEAQLDKSGLPSDRFFAERPEGSVSTLKIQRTQQEDSAVYLCASSLAGQSNEKLFFGSGTQLSVL.

The CDR3 loop reads CASSYQGISDGYTF. The CDR3 DNA reads as TGTGCCAGCAGTTACCAGGGAATATCTGATGGCTACACCTTC. V and J are TRBV6-6 and TRBJ1-2; weak D call: TRBD1 (5 bases). Germline V gives CDR1 MNHNY, CDR2 SVGAGI (reference sequence). The CDR3 totals 14 residues. V lost 2 bases, J lost 6 bases, and 13 bases lay in between.

The rearrangement links TRBV5-6 to TRBJ1-2; D gene uncertain. The CDR3 runs to 12 residues. Germline assignment: CDR1 SGHDT and CDR2 YYEEEE. Trimming took off 0 bases at V and 7 bases at J, with 7 bases between the two ends. The CDR3 nucleotides are TGTGCCAGCAGCTTGGAAAATACTGGCTACACCTTC. It codes for CASSLENTGYTF.

The chain has TRBV19 and TRBJ2-7; 13 bases map to TRBD2. The trim removed 5 bases at V and 3 bases at J, leaving 10 bases unmatched. The CDR3 has 17 amino acids. Germline V lookup: CDR1 LNHDA, CDR2 SQIVND (reference sequence). Here the CDR3 reads CASSDYGTSGDGYEQYF. The CDR3 coding sequence is TGTGCCAGTAGTGACTACGGGACTAGCGGGGATGGCTACGAGCAGTACTTC.

This rearrangement joins TRBV11-2 to TRBJ2-1, with 8 bases aligning to TRBD2. J gave up 9 bases and V 4 bases, and 8 bases lay outside the gene matches. Per germline, CDR1 SGHAT and CDR2 FQNNGV. This CDR3 region has 14 residues. Written as DNA, the CDR3 is TGTGCCAGCAGCTCTGGCGGGAGGAAGGCTGAGCAGTTCTTC. Translated, it gives CASSSGGRKAEQFF. The complete variable domain, with remaining parts taken from reference TRBV11-2 and TRBJ2-1, reads EAGVAQSPRYKIIEKRQSVAFWCNPISGHATLYWYQQILGQGPKLLIQFQNNGVVDDSQLPKDRFSAERLKGVDSTLKIQPAKLEDSAVYLCASSSGGRKAEQFFGPGTRLTVL.

The V gene is TRBV29-1, the J gene TRBJ2-2; 9 bases align to TRBD1. V shed 7 bases and J 7 bases; nucleotides not matched to a gene: 7. The germline V gene has CDR1 SQVTM and CDR2 ANQGSEA. This CDR3 is built from 13 residues. CDR3 DNA: TGCAGCGGCCGACAGGGGGTCGTCGGGGAGCTGTTTTTT. It is translated as CSGRQGVVGELFF.

For the CDR3, the DNA is TGTGCCACCCTGGCCGAGGGGAATGAAAAACTGTTTTTT. Its protein is CATLAEGNEKLFF. This chain links TRBV15 with TRBJ1-4; possibly TRBD1 for D (5 bases). This CDR3 is 13 amino acids long. The germline V gene encodes CDR1 LNHNV and CDR2 YYDKDF (reference sequence). Trimming removed 8 bases from V and 5 bases from J, with 12 bases in between.

This clonotype was observed a few times. The V gene is TRBV27, the J gene TRBJ2-5; D is perhaps TRBD1 (6 bases). Germline V gives CDR1 MNHEY, CDR2 SMNVEV (reference sequence). Trimming removed 5 bases at V and 2 bases at J, with 12 bases between. The CDR3 is 14 amino acids. CDR3: CASSPRTEQETQYF. The CDR3 DNA reads as TGTGCCAGCAGTCCCCGGACAGAACAAGAGACCCAGTACTTC.

The rearrangement links TRBV29-1 to TRBJ2-1, with 10 positions matching TRBD2. Germline V CDR1 and CDR2: SQVTM, ANQGSEA. This CDR3 comprises 14 residues. Unmatched junction bases numbered 6, after V lost 6 bases and J lost 4 bases. The CDR3 DNA follows: TGCAGCGTCGGCGGGACTAGCGTTTACAATGAGCAGTTCTTC. This gives the protein CSVGGTSVYNEQFF.

The rearrangement links TRBV2 to TRBJ2-5; 7 nucleotides match TRBD1. The germline gives CDR1 SNHLY, CDR2 FYNNEI. This CDR3 spans 13 amino acids. The junction had 6 bases not matched to a gene; V was cut back by 6 bases and J by 5 bases. The CDR3 sequence: CASSIGGRETQYF. The CDR3 region has the DNA TGTGCCAGCAGCATAGGGGGCCGGGAGACCCAGTACTTC.

The chain combines TRBV29-1 with TRBJ2-5; D is perhaps TRBD1 or TRBD2 (5 bases each). Trimming removed 4 bases from V and 5 bases from J, with 8 bases in between. The germline V gene has CDR1 SQVTM and CDR2 ANQGSEA. The CDR3 is 11 residues long. The DNA of the CDR3 is TGCAGCGTTGGGGGGATGGAGACCCAGTACTTC. As protein: CSVGGMETQYF. Together with reference TRBV29-1 and TRBJ2-5, the CDR3 gives the full variable domain: SAVISQKPSRDICQRGTSLTIQCQVDSQVTMMFWYRQQPGQSLTLIATANQGSEATYESGFVIDKFPISRPNLTFSTLTVSNMSPEDSSIYLCSVGGMETQYFGPGTRLLVL.

This clonotype was found once. The chain couples TRBV27 to TRBJ1-4; D might be TRBD1 (5 bases). CDR1 is MNHEY and CDR2 is SMNVEV in the germline V gene (reference sequence). The CDR3 spans 14 residues. The V and J ends lost 6 bases and 4 bases respectively, with 12 bases between them. In nucleotides, the CDR3 is TGTGCCAGCAGCCCCAGGGAGTTTAATGAAAAACTGTTTTTT. Amino acids: CASSPREFNEKLFF.

The chain employs TRBV6-2 or TRBV6-3 and TRBJ2-6; D possibly uses TRBD1 or TRBD2 (5 bases each). The length of the CDR3 is 16 residues. In germline, CDR1 is MNHEY, CDR2 SVGEGT. V lost 8 bases and J 0 bases, leaving 14 bases between the germline ends. CDR3 nucleotides: TGTGCCAGCTGTCGGGGCTATCGCTCTGGGGCCAACGTCCTGACTTTC. Amino acids: CASCRGYRSGANVLTF.

The count of this clonotype is one. This chain joins TRBV14 and TRBJ2-1; D might be TRBD2 (6 bases). Germline V lookup: CDR1 SGHDN, CDR2 FVKESK. V gave up 3 bases and J gave up 3 bases, with 9 bases separating them. CDR3 length: 14 amino acids. Written as DNA, the CDR3 is TGTGCCAGCAGCCAGTGGGACTTCTACAATGAGCAGTTCTTC. Translating it yields CASSQWDFYNEQFF.

J is TRBJ2-3 and V is TRBV18; 8 nucleotides match TRBD2. V shed 3 bases and J 0 bases; nucleotides not matched to a gene: 5. CDR1 and CDR2 (germline): KGHSH, LQKENI. The CDR3 consists of 16 residues. The CDR3 bases are TGTGCCAGCTCACCGTTTCAGCGGGAGAGCACAGATACGCAGTATTTT. This translates into CASSPFQRESTDTQYF.

The chain combines TRBV15 with TRBJ2-1; 10 bases match TRBD2. The CDR3 covers 15 residues. V lost 5 bases, J lost 5 bases, and 6 bases stayed unmatched. Germline V CDR1 and CDR2: LNHNV, YYDKDF (reference sequence). CDR3 region: CATSPSGSGHNEQFF. Written as DNA, the CDR3 is TGTGCCACCAGCCCTAGCGGGAGTGGTCACAATGAGCAGTTCTTC. The full variable domain, in which reference TRBV15 and TRBJ2-1 provide the parts outside the CDR3, is DAMVIQNPRYQVTQFGKPVTLSCSQTLNHNVMYWYQQKSSQAPKLLFHYYDKDFNNEADTPDNFQSRRPNTSFCFLDIRSPGLGDTAMYLCATSPSGSGHNEQFFGPGTRLTVL.

This chain joins TRBV20-1 and TRBJ1-4; D might be TRBD1 (6 bases). V was shortened by 6 bases and J by 0 bases, with 20 bases between the two germline ends. There are 17 residues in the CDR3. From germline, CDR1 is DFQATT and CDR2 SNEGSKA (reference sequence). CDR3 DNA sequence: TGCAGTGCAAATTCGGACAGAAGTCTTACAACTAATGAAAAACTGTTTTTT. Translation: CSANSDRSLTTNEKLFF.

The chain carries TRBV20-1 and TRBJ2-1, with a weak D call TRBD2 (6 bases). With 3 bases removed from V and 4 bases from J, the gap between germline ends came to 13 bases. The V gene's germline CDR1 is DFQATT and CDR2 SNEGSKA (reference sequence). This CDR3 region has 14 residues. CDR3 sequence: CSASQDYPYNEQFF. For the CDR3, the DNA is TGCAGTGCTAGTCAGGACTACCCTTACAATGAGCAGTTCTTC.

The rearrangement links TRBV19 to TRBJ2-1; TRBD2 matches 9 bases. Trimming removed 4 bases from V and 8 bases from J; junction bases left unmatched: 18. Per the germline V gene, CDR1 is LNHDA and CDR2 is SQIVND (reference sequence). The CDR3 is 18 amino acids. CDR3 protein: CASSTDRDSSGSWDEQFF. DNA for the CDR3: TGTGCCAGTAGTACCGACCGGGACAGTAGCGGGAGTTGGGATGAGCAGTTCTTC.

The table lists this clonotype with a count of one. The germline gene is not matched at one end of the junction; a read error may be the cause. This rearrangement joins TRBV6-6 to TRBJ2-5, with D hard to call. The CDR3 is 13 amino acids. Germline lookup yields CDR1 MNHNY and CDR2 SVGAGI (reference sequence). The CDR3 coding sequence is TGTGCCAGCAGTGACTCTTTCGGGGAGACCCAGTACTTC. Protein sequence: CASSDSFGETQYF.